Given below is one T cell receptor (beta chain) in context. The antigen remains unidentified. The V gene's germline CDR1 is MNHNY and CDR2 SVGAGI (reference sequence). The CDR3 covers 14 residues. Trimming removed 7 bases from V and 13 bases from J; junction bases left unmatched: 14. This specimen belongs to a study of blood T cells in healthy people across ages. Study-level points and caveats: It was found that TCR beta diversity correlated strongly with the percentage of naive T cells. Estimates based on one million T cells were treated as lower bounds.

A second PCR, run for roughly 6 to 11 cycles, used a sample-barcoded 5' primer plus a J-beta primer mix. Every cDNA molecule carried a tag from a template-switch adaptor bearing 12 random nucleotides. MiXCR, applied by TCRdb to the 5' RACE reads, yields one record per CDR3 protein. The data contain over a million distinct CDR3 sequences, approximately 63% of them seen just once; the ten biggest clones take up approximately 7%. Investigators took roughly 9.5 milliliters of peripheral blood from every donor. This sequence was found in a man between 18 and 35 years old in good health. The V and J genes are TRBV6-6 and TRBJ2-4; 9 nucleotides agree with TRBD1. The sample taken for sequencing was blood. The CDR3 coding sequence is TGTGCCAGCAAACCCGGGACAGGGAGAGCGGCGCAGTACTTC. This sequence encodes CASKPGTGRAAQYF.